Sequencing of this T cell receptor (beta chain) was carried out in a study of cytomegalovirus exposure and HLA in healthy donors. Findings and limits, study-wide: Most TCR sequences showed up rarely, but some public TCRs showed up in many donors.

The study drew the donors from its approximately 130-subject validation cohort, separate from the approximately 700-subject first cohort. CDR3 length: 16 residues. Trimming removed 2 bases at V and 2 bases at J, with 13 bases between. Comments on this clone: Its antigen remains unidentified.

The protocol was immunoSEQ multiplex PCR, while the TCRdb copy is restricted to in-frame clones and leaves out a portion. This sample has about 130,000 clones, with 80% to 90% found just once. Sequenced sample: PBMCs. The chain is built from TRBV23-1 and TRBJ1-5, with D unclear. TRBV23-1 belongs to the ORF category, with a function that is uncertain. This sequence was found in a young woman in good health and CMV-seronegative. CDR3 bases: TGCGCCAGCAGTCAACCTGCGGGTATTGGCAATCAGCCCCAGCATTTT. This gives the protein CASSQPAGIGNQPQHF.